One sample yielded the 10 T cell receptor beta chains listed below, sequenced in a study of cytomegalovirus exposure and HLA in healthy donors. Amplification used 60 Vbeta primers and 13 Jbeta primers. Produced via immunoSEQ multiplex PCR; TCRdb's table is partial and in-frame only. The repertoire holds around 170,000 clones, with around 85% as singletons. The sample was PBMCs. These receptors were collected from a middle-aged man in good health and CMV-seropositive.

V usage is TRBV5-4 and J usage is TRBJ2-2, with 12 positions matching TRBD2. With V trimmed by 0 bases and J by 4 bases, 1 base remained unmatched. This CDR3 contains 16 residues. From germline, CDR1 is SGHNT and CDR2 YYREEE (reference sequence). The CDR3 coding sequence is TGTGCCAGCAGCTTGGGACTAGCGGGAGCCACCGGGGAGCTGTTTTTT. Translation gives CASSLGLAGATGELFF. Full variable domain (outside the CDR3, taken from reference TRBV5-4 and TRBJ2-2): ETGVTQSPTHLIKTRGQQVTLRCSSQSGHNTVSWYQQALGQGPQFIFQYYREEENGRGNFPPRFSGLQFPNYSSELNVNALELDDSALYLCASSLGLAGATGELFFGEGSRLTVL.

This chain links TRBV7-3 with TRBJ1-1; the D is unclear. Germline CDR1 reads SGHTA; CDR2 reads FQGTGA. The CDR3 loop spans 13 amino acids. V was trimmed by 1 base and J by 1 base, leaving 4 bases between them. The CDR3 here is CASSLRRNTEAFF. CDR3 bases: TGTGCCAGCAGCTTAAGGAGGAACACTGAAGCTTTCTTT.

This chain connects TRBV9 to TRBJ2-2; D might be TRBD1 (6 bases). The germline CDR1 and CDR2 sequences are SGDLS and YYNGEE. The CDR3 is made up of 16 amino acids. Trimming shortened V by 4 bases and J by 6 bases, and 19 bases separated the two germline ends. As DNA, the CDR3 is TGTGCCAGCAGCCCCCGGACAGTCCCAGGGGCCGGGGAGCTGTTTTTT. It translates to CASSPRTVPGAGELFF.

This clone appeared a few times. The chain couples TRBV4-3 to TRBJ1-4; TRBD1 agrees at 8 bases. The ends lost 0 bases at V and 8 bases at J; junction bases unmatched: 5. The CDR3 extends over 15 amino acids. From germline, CDR1 is LGHNA and CDR2 YSLEER. The CDR3 loop is CASSQDHRGLEKLFF. The CDR3 nucleotides read TGCGCCAGCAGCCAAGATCACAGGGGGTTAGAAAAACTGTTTTTT.

The V gene is TRBV21-1, the J gene TRBJ2-7; the table's D call, TRBD2, was not checked against the DNA. TRBV21-1 is a recognized pseudogene. The CDR3 consists of 16 residues. Written as DNA, the CDR3 is TGTGCCAGCAGCAAGACGGTGGAGGGGCGATTCTACGAGCAGTACTTC. Protein product: CASSKTVEGRFYEQYF.

This chain connects TRBV25-1 to TRBJ1-2; perhaps TRBD1 as D (6 bases). Deletions cut 6 bases from V and 4 bases from J, with 12 bases between. Germline-derived CDR1 and CDR2 are MGHDK and SYGVNS. This CDR3 contains 13 residues. The CDR3, as DNA: TGTGCCAGCAGCAGGGGAACTTCCTATGGCTACACCTTC. Its protein product is CASSRGTSYGYTF.

This chain connects TRBV18 to TRBJ1-4; D gene uncertain. The germline V and J ends were trimmed by 6 bases and 5 bases, with 4 bases remaining between them. The CDR3 is 11 residues long. Germline V lookup: CDR1 KGHSH, CDR2 LQKENI. The DNA for the CDR3 is TGTGCCAGCTCGGCAAATGAAAAACTGTTTTTT. It codes for CASSANEKLFF. The variable domain in full, completed from reference TRBV18 and TRBJ1-4, reads NAGVMQNPRHLVRRRGQEARLRCSPMKGHSHVYWYRQLPEEGLKFMVYLQKENIIDESGMPKERFSAEFPKEGPSILRIQQVVRGDSAAYFCASSANEKLFFGSGTQLSVL.

This chain links TRBV27 with TRBJ2-1, with 9 bases aligning to TRBD2. Germline CDR1 is MNHEY and CDR2 is SMNVEV (reference sequence). V lost 2 bases and J lost 7; bases outside the gene matches: 6. The CDR3 extends over 15 amino acids. DNA of the CDR3: TGTGCCAGCAGTTTAGCGGGGGGGCCTCTAAATGAGCAGTTCTTC. Protein: CASSLAGGPLNEQFF.

The chain joins TRBV7-6 to TRBJ1-2; 9 bases align to TRBD1. Germline assignment: CDR1 SGHVS and CDR2 FNYEAQ. V shed 5 bases, J shed 2 bases, and the junction held 0 bases outside the gene matches. The CDR3 is made up of 13 amino acids. In DNA form, the CDR3 reads TGTGCCAGCAGCGGACAGGGGAACTATGGCTACACCTTC. Translation: CASSGQGNYGYTF.

The V call is TRBV19, the J call TRBJ2-6, with D perhaps matching TRBD2 (5 bases). Trimming left V 3 bases short and J 0 bases short, with 6 bases between. There are 15 residues in the CDR3. Germline V gives CDR1 LNHDA, CDR2 SQIVND (reference sequence). The CDR3 DNA reads TGTGCCAGTAGTATTGCGGGCTCTGGGGCCAACGTCCTGACTTTC. Its protein product is CASSIAGSGANVLTF.